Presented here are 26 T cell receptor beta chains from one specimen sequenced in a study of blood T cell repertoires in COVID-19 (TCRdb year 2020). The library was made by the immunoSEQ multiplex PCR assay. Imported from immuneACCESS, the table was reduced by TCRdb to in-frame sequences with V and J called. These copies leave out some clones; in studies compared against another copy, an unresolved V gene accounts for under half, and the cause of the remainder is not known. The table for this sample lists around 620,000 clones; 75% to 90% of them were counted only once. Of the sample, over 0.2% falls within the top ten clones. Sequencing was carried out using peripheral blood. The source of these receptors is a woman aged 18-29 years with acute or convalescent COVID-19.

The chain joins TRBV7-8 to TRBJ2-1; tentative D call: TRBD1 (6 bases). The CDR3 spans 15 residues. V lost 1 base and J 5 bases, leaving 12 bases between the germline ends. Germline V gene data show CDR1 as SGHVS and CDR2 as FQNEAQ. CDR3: CASSLVWGPDNEQFF. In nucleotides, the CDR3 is TGTGCCAGCAGCTTAGTGTGGGGGCCTGACAATGAGCAGTTCTTC.

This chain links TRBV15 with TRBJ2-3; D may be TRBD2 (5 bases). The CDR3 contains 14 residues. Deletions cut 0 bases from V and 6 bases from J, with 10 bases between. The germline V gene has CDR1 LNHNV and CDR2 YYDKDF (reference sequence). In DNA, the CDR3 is TGTGCCACCAGCAGAGAGGGAGTGGGCGATACGCAGTATTTT. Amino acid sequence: CATSREGVGDTQYF.

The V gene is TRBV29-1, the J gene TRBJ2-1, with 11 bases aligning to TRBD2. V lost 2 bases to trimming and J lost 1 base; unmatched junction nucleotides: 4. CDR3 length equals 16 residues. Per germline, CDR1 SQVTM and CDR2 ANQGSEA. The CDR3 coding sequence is TGCAGCGTTGAAAGTGGGACTAGCGGTTCCTACAATGAGCAGTTCTTC. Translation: CSVESGTSGSYNEQFF.

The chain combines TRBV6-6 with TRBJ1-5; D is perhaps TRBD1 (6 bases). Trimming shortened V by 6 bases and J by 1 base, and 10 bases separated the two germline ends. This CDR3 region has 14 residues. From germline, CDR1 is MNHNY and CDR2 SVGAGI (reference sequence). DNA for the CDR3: TGTGCCAGCAGGAGGACAGACAGCAATCAGCCCCAGCATTTT. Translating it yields CASRRTDSNQPQHF.

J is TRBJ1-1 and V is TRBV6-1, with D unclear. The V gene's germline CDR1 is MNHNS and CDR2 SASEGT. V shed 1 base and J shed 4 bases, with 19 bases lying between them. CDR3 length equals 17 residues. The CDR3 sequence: CASSEVFRIVEVTEAFF. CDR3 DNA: TGTGCCAGCAGTGAAGTGTTCAGGATCGTGGAGGTCACTGAAGCTTTCTTT.

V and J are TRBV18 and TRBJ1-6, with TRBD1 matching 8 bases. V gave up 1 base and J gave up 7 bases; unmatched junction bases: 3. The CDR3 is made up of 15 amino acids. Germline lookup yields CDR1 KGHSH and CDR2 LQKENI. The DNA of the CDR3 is TGTGCCAGCTCACCACGGGACAGGAGGAATTCACCCCTCCACTTT. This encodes CASSPRDRRNSPLHF. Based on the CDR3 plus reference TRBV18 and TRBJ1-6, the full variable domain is NAGVMQNPRHLVRRRGQEARLRCSPMKGHSHVYWYRQLPEEGLKFMVYLQKENIIDESGMPKERFSAEFPKEGPSILRIQQVVRGDSAAYFCASSPRDRRNSPLHFGNGTRLTVT.

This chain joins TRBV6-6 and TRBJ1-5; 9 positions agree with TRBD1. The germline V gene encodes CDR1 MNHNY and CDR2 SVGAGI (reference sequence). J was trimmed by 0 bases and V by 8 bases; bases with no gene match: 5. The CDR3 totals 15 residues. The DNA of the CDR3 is TGTGCCAGCTTCGGGACAGGGTATAGCAATCAGCCCCAGCATTTT. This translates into CASFGTGYSNQPQHF.

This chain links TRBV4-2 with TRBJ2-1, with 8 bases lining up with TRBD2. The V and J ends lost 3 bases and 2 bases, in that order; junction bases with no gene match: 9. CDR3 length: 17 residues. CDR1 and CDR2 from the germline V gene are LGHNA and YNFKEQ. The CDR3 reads CASSHPTSAQPYNEQFF. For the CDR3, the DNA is TGTGCCAGCAGCCACCCGACTAGCGCGCAACCCTACAATGAGCAGTTCTTC.

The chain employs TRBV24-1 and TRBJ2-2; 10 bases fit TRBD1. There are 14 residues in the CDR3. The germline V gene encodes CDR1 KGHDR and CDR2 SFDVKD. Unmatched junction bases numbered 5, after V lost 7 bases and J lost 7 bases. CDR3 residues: CATRGTGAHGELFF. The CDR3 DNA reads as TGTGCCACCAGGGGGACAGGGGCCCACGGGGAGCTGTTTTTT.

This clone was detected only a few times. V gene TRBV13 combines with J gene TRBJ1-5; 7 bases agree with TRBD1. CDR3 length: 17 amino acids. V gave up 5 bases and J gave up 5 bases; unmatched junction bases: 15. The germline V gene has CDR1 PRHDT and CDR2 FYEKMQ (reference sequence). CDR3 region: CASSPPPSRQGDQPQHF. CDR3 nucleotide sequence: TGTGCCAGCAGCCCACCTCCCTCCAGACAGGGCGATCAGCCCCAGCATTTT.

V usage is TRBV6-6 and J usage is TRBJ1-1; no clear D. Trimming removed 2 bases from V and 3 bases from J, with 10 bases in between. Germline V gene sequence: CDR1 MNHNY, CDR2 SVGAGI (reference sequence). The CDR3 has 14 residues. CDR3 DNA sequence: TGTGCCAGCAGTTACCTACAGCCATACACTGAAGCTTTCTTT. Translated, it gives CASSYLQPYTEAFF.

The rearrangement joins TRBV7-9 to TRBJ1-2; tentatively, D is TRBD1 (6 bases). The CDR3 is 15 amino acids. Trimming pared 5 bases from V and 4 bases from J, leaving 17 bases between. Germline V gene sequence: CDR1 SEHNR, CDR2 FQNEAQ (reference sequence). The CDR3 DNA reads TGTGCCAGCAGCCACGCCAGGGGTCTGGGCTATGGCTACACCTTC. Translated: CASSHARGLGYGYTF.

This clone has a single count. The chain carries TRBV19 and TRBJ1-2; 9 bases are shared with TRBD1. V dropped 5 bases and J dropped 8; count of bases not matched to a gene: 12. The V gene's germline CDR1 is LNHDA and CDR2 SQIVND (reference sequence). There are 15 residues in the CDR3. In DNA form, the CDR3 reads TGTGCCAGTAGTCCTGGACAGGGGAGGGTCTACGGCTACACCTTC. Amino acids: CASSPGQGRVYGYTF.

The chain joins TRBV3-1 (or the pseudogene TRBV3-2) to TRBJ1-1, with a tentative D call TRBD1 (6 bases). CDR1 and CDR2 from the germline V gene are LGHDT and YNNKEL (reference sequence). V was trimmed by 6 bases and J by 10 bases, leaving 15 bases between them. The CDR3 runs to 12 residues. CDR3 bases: TGTGCCAGCAGAGGGGACACACTCAGAGCTTTCTTT. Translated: CASRGDTLRAFF.

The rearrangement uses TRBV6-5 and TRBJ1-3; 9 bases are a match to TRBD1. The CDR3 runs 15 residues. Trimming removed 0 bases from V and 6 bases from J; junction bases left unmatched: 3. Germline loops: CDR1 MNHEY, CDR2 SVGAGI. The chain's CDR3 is CASSYSTGGVNTIYF. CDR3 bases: TGTGCCAGCAGTTACTCGACAGGGGGTGTAAACACCATATATTTT.

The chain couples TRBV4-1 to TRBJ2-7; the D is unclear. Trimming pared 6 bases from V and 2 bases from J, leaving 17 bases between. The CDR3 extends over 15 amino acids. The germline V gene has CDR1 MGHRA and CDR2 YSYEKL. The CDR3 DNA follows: TGCGCCAGCAGAACTTCTACTACCTCCCCCTACGAGCAGTACTTC. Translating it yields CASRTSTTSPYEQYF.

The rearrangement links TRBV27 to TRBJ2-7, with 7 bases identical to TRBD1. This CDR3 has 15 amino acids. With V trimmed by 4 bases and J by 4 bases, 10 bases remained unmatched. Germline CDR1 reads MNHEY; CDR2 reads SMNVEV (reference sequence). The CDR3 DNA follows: TGTGCCAGCAGTTGGGTGGGACAGCCAGTTTACGAGCAGTACTTC. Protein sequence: CASSWVGQPVYEQYF.

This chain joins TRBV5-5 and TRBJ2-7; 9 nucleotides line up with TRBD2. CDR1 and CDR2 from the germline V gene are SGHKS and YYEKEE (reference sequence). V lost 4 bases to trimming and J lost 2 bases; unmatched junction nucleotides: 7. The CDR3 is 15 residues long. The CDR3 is CASSPRAGGAYEQYF. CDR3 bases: TGTGCCAGCAGCCCCCGAGCGGGGGGTGCCTACGAGCAGTACTTC.

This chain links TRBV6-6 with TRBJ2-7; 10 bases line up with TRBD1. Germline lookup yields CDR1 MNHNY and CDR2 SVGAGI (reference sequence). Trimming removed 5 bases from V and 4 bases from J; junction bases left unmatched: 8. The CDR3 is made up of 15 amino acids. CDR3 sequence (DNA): TGTGCCAGCAGTCCCGGGGACAGGGGAGGTTACGAGCAGTACTTC. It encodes CASSPGDRGGYEQYF.

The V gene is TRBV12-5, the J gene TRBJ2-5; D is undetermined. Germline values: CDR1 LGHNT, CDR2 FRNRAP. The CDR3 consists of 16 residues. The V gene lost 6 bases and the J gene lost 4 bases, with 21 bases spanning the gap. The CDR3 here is CASGMAWARKGETQYF. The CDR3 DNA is TGTGCTAGTGGCATGGCCTGGGCGCGCAAAGGAGAGACCCAGTACTTC.

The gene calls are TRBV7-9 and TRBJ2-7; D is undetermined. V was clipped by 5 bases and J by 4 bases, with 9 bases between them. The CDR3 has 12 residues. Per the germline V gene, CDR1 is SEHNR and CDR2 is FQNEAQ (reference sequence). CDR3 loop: CASSHAGYEQYF. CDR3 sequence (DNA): TGTGCCAGCAGCCATGCCGGTTACGAGCAGTACTTC.

The CDR3 region has the DNA TGCGCCAGCAGTTCCAACAACAGGGGGAACGGCTACACCTTC. Its translation is CASSSNNRGNGYTF. The chain has TRBV5-1 and TRBJ1-2; 8 nucleotides align to TRBD1. The trim removed 5 bases at V and 8 bases at J, leaving 11 bases unmatched. Germline values: CDR1 SGHRS, CDR2 YFSETQ. CDR3 length: 14 residues.

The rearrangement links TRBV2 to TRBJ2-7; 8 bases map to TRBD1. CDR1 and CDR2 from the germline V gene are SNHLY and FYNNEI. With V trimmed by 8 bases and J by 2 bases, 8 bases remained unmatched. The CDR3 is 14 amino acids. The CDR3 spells CASQTGTGPYEQYF. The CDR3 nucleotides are TGTGCCAGCCAAACTGGGACAGGCCCCTACGAGCAGTACTTC. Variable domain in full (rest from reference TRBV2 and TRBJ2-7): EPEVTQTPSHQVTQMGQEVILRCVPISNHLYFYWYRQILGQKVEFLVSFYNNEISEKSEIFDDQFSVERPDGSNFTLKIRSTKLEDSAMYFCASQTGTGPYEQYFGPGTRLTVT.

The CDR3 DNA is TGTGCCAGCAGTTATGGGGCTGGCTCTGGAAACACCATATATTTT. Translation gives CASSYGAGSGNTIYF. V usage is TRBV6-5 and J usage is TRBJ1-3; possibly TRBD1 for D (5 bases). The V and J ends lost 3 bases and 0 bases respectively, with 9 bases between them. CDR3 length: 15 residues. Germline V CDR1 and CDR2: MNHEY, SVGAGI.

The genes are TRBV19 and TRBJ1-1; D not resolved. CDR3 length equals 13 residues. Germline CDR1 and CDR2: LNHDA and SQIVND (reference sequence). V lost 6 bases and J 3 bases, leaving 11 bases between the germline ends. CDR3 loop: CASSTILDTEAFF. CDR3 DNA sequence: TGTGCCAGTAGCACAATTTTGGACACTGAAGCTTTCTTT. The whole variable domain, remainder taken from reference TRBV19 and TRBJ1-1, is DGGITQSPKYLFRKEGQNVTLSCEQNLNHDAMYWYRQDPGQGLRLIYYSQIVNDFQKGDIAEGYSVSREKKESFPLTVTSAQKNPTAFYLCASSTILDTEAFFGQGTRLTVV.

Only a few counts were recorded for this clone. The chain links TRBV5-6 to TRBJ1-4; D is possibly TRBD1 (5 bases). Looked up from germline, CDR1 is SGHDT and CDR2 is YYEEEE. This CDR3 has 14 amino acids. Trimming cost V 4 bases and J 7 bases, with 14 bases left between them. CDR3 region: CASSLPGGAEKLFF. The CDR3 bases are TGTGCCAGCAGCCTCCCGGGAGGGGCTGAAAAACTGTTTTTT.